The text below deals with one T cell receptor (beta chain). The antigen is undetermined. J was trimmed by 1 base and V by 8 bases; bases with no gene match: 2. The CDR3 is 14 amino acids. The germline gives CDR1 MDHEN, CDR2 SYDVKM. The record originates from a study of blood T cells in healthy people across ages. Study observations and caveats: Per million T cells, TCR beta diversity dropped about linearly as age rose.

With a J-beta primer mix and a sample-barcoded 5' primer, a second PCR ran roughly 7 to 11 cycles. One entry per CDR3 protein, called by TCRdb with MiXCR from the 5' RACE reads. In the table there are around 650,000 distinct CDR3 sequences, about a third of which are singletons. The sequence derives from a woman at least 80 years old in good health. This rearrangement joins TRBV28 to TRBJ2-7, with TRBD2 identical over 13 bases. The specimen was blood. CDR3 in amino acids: CASGTSGVSYEQYF. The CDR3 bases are TGTGCCAGCGGGACTAGCGGGGTATCCTACGAGCAGTACTTC.